One and the same sample provided the 27 T cell receptor beta chains below, sequenced in a study of cytomegalovirus exposure and HLA in healthy donors. PCR involved 60 Vbeta and 13 Jbeta primers. Repertoires were generated with immunoSEQ multiplex PCR, while TCRdb's copy carries only in-frame clones and drops some. The table includes some 100,000 clones, around 80% detected once. The sample consisted of PBMCs. These receptors were collected from a woman aged 45 to 65 in good health and CMV-seropositive.

The chain joins TRBV27 to TRBJ2-7; D not resolved. The CDR3 is 15 residues long. Germline V gene sequence: CDR1 MNHEY, CDR2 SMNVEV (reference sequence). Trimming removed 3 bases from V and 0 bases from J, with 12 bases in between. CDR3 coding DNA: TGTGCCAGCAGTTTGCGGATGTCGGTCTCCTACGAGCAGTACTTC. Protein sequence: CASSLRMSVSYEQYF.

This chain joins TRBV11-3 and TRBJ2-3, with 7 bases lining up with TRBD2. This CDR3 comprises 15 residues. Losses at the gene ends were 1 base for V and 3 bases for J; bases not matched to a gene: 4. Germline lookup yields CDR1 SGHNT and CDR2 YENEEA. CDR3 in DNA: TGTGCCAGCAGCTTAGGAGGGAGGGCGACAGATACGCAGTATTTT. Translated, it gives CASSLGGRATDTQYF.

The chain carries TRBV7-9 and TRBJ2-1; D may be TRBD1 (5 bases). V dropped 6 bases and J dropped 0 bases, with 12 bases sitting between them. Germline lookup yields CDR1 SEHNR and CDR2 FQNEAQ (reference sequence). The CDR3 totals 15 residues. The CDR3 sequence: CASRQGASSYNEQFF. The DNA for the CDR3 is TGTGCCAGCAGGCAAGGGGCTAGCTCCTACAATGAGCAGTTCTTC.

This rearrangement joins TRBV7-6 to TRBJ2-5; D may be TRBD2 (5 bases). The DNA end is a closer match to TRBJ2-7, so the J assignment may be wrong. The CDR3 contains 13 residues. The germline V gene has CDR1 SGHVS and CDR2 FNYEAQ. CDR3 sequence: CASSLTRVYEQYF. DNA of the CDR3: TGTGCCAGCAGCCTCACTAGGGTATACGAGCAGTACTTC.

The V gene is TRBV6-1, the J gene TRBJ2-5; the match to TRBD2 covers 13 bases. The CDR3 covers 16 residues. The junction had 3 bases not matched to a gene; V was cut back by 4 bases and J by 1 base. CDR1 and CDR2 from the germline V gene are MNHNS and SASEGT. The CDR3 here is CASSGLAGGLQETQYF. As DNA, the CDR3 is TGTGCCAGCAGTGGACTAGCGGGGGGCCTCCAAGAGACCCAGTACTTC.

The chain uses TRBV14 and TRBJ2-5; 7 bases agree with TRBD1. V dropped 2 bases and J dropped 3; count of bases not matched to a gene: 3. This CDR3 region has 14 residues. Germline V lookup: CDR1 SGHDN, CDR2 FVKESK. The CDR3 protein is CASSQWGTEETQYF. DNA of the CDR3: TGTGCCAGCAGCCAATGGGGGACAGAAGAGACCCAGTACTTC. Based on the CDR3 plus reference TRBV14 and TRBJ2-5, the full variable domain is EAGVTQFPSHSVIEKGQTVTLRCDPISGHDNLYWYRRVMGKEIKFLLHFVKESKQDESGMPNNRFLAERTGGTYSTLKVQPAELEDSGVYFCASSQWGTEETQYFGPGTRLLVL.

The V gene is TRBV11-3, the J gene TRBJ2-2; maybe TRBD1 (5 bases). Germline-derived CDR1 and CDR2 are SGHNT and YENEEA. Trimming left V 5 bases short and J 3 bases short, with 13 bases between. There are 15 residues in the CDR3. In nucleotides, the CDR3 is TGTGCCAGCAGCCTCAGGATAGGGGACACCGGGGAGCTGTTTTTT. Its translation: CASSLRIGDTGELFF.

This clone was counted a few times. The rearrangement links TRBV6-5 to TRBJ2-3; TRBD2 aligns across 15 bases. The CDR3 spans 15 residues. CDR1 and CDR2 from the germline V gene are MNHEY and SVGAGI. J lost 5 bases, V lost 8 bases, and 5 bases had no gene match. CDR3 protein: CASGLAGGLVDTQYF. The CDR3 DNA sequence: TGTGCCAGCGGACTAGCGGGAGGGCTTGTAGATACGCAGTATTTT.

The genes are TRBV10-3 and TRBJ2-7; 9 positions match TRBD1. CDR1 is ENHRY and CDR2 is SYGVKD in the germline V gene. The CDR3 is 13 residues long. V was clipped by 6 bases and J by 2 bases; unmatched bases: 2. CDR3 amino acids: CAISGDRAYEQYF. CDR3 coding DNA: TGTGCCATCAGCGGGGACAGGGCCTACGAGCAGTACTTC.

The chain joins TRBV10-1 to TRBJ1-1; no definite D call. Germline values: CDR1 WNHNN, CDR2 SYGVQD (reference sequence). Trimming removed 5 bases from V and 4 bases from J, with 11 bases in between. The CDR3 consists of 13 residues. CDR3 sequence (DNA): TGCGCCAGCAGTACAGCACGGGGCACTGAAGCTTTCTTT. Its protein is CASSTARGTEAFF.

The chain combines TRBV9 with TRBJ2-7; weak D call: TRBD1 (6 bases). CDR3 size: 16 residues. Trimming removed 2 bases from V and 2 bases from J, with 17 bases in between. The V gene's germline CDR1 is SGDLS and CDR2 YYNGEE. DNA for the CDR3: TGTGCCAGCAGCGTGAGAGGGGACAACCCCACCTACGAGCAGTACTTC. This sequence encodes CASSVRGDNPTYEQYF. Filled out from reference TRBV9 and TRBJ2-7, the complete variable domain reads DSGVTQTPKHLITATGQRVTLRCSPRSGDLSVYWYQQSLDQGLQFLIQYYNGEERAKGNILERFSAQQFPDLHSELNLSSLELGDSALYFCASSVRGDNPTYEQYFGPGTRLTVT.

The V call is TRBV7-9, the J call TRBJ1-2; D might be TRBD1 (5 bases). The CDR3 loop spans 14 amino acids. V was pared by 0 bases and J by 3 bases, with 8 bases between. Germline lookup yields CDR1 SEHNR and CDR2 FQNEAQ (reference sequence). DNA of the CDR3: TGTGCCAGCAGCTTAGCAGGGGCGTACTATGGCTACACCTTC. Translation: CASSLAGAYYGYTF.

This CDR3 is CASSEFRGYEQYF. DNA for the CDR3: TGTGCCAGCAGTGAATTTAGAGGGTACGAGCAGTACTTC. The chain recombines TRBV6-1 with TRBJ2-7, with D perhaps TRBD2 (5 bases). The V end lost 2 bases, the J end lost 4 bases, and 9 bases lay between the germline ends. Germline V gene lookup returns CDR1 MNHNS and CDR2 SASEGT. The length of the CDR3 is 13 residues.

The V call is TRBV19, the J call TRBJ2-3; the match to TRBD1 covers 7 bases. After removal of 3 bases from V and 4 bases from J, the junction contained 4 bases not matched to a gene. The CDR3 is 14 residues long. Germline V gene lookup returns CDR1 LNHDA and CDR2 SQIVND (reference sequence). The CDR3 region has the DNA TGTGCCAGTAGTATCAAACAGGGGTCAGATACGCAGTATTTT. Its translation is CASSIKQGSDTQYF.

This rearrangement joins TRBV6-5 to TRBJ2-2; a possible D gene is TRBD1 (6 bases). The germline gives CDR1 MNHEY, CDR2 SVGAGI. V lost 4 bases and J lost 4, with 10 bases in between. This CDR3 is built from 14 residues. As DNA, the CDR3 is TGTGCCAGCAGTTCGACAGGAGTCACCGGGGAGCTGTTTTTT. The encoded protein is CASSSTGVTGELFF.

The chain uses TRBV5-6 and TRBJ2-4, with TRBD2 matching 7 bases. With 2 bases clipped from V and 0 bases from J, the junction kept 5 bases outside the gene matches. This CDR3 region has 16 residues. The germline CDR1 and CDR2 sequences are SGHDT and YYEEEE. The CDR3 region has the DNA TGTGCCAGCAGCTTAGGACTAGATGTAGCCAAAAACATTCAGTACTTC. This codes for CASSLGLDVAKNIQYF.

This rearrangement joins TRBV4-1 to TRBJ2-3; no clear D gene. Trimming took off 4 bases at V and 1 base at J, with 9 bases between the two ends. The CDR3 loop spans 14 amino acids. Germline CDR1 is MGHRA and CDR2 is YSYEKL. The CDR3, as DNA: TGCGCCAGCAGCCCAGGCAGGCGCACAGATACGCAGTATTTT. This encodes CASSPGRRTDTQYF.

The gene calls are TRBV27 and TRBJ2-7, with 11 nucleotides matching TRBD1. This CDR3 comprises 15 residues. J was trimmed by 6 bases and V by 6 bases; bases with no gene match: 10. Germline V gene lookup returns CDR1 MNHEY and CDR2 SMNVEV (reference sequence). The CDR3: CASSETGTGGREQYF. CDR3 in DNA: TGTGCCAGCAGCGAAACCGGGACAGGGGGACGCGAGCAGTACTTC.

This clone has just a few counts. In the same sample, other DNA sequences code for this CDR3. The rearrangement joins TRBV5-1 to TRBJ2-1; TRBD1 matches at 9 bases. The CDR3 length is 15 residues. Trimming cost V 4 bases and J 4 bases; bases outside gene matches: 6. From germline, CDR1 is SGHRS and CDR2 YFSETQ. CDR3 nucleotide sequence: TGCGCCAGCAGCCCTACAGGGGGCTCTTACAATGAGCAGTTCTTC. Translation gives CASSPTGGSYNEQFF.

This clone showed up just a few times. CDR3 DNA sequence: TGTGCCAGCAGTTATCTTAGTTGGGGGGATGAGCAGTTCTTC. It yields the protein CASSYLSWGDEQFF. The V and J genes are TRBV6-5 and TRBJ2-1; D might be TRBD2 (6 bases). This CDR3 is 14 amino acids long. Germline-derived CDR1 and CDR2 are MNHEY and SVGAGI. With 3 bases removed from V and 8 bases from J, the gap between germline ends came to 14 bases.

This clone was detected once. CDR3 loop: CASSLGGQGISQPQHF. In DNA, the CDR3 is TGTGCCAGCAGCTTGGGTGGACAGGGGATTTCTCAGCCCCAGCATTTT. The gene calls are TRBV5-5 and TRBJ1-5; 9 nucleotides align to TRBD1. This CDR3 has 16 amino acids. Per the germline V gene, CDR1 is SGHKS and CDR2 is YYEKEE (reference sequence). The V segment lost 0 bases and the J segment 6 bases; nucleotides outside the gene matches: 7.

The genes are TRBV18 and TRBJ1-1; D is possibly TRBD1 (5 bases). V shed 4 bases and J shed 6 bases, with 12 bases lying between them. Per the germline V gene, CDR1 is KGHSH and CDR2 is LQKENI. The length of the CDR3 is 13 residues. CDR3 sequence: CASSLGTIPEAFF. Here the CDR3 DNA reads TGTGCCAGCTCACTCGGGACTATCCCTGAAGCTTTCTTT.

V and J are TRBV19 and TRBJ1-5; tentative D call: TRBD1 (6 bases). V was cut by 6 bases and J by 3 bases, with 12 bases left in between. The CDR3 is made up of 14 amino acids. The germline V gene encodes CDR1 LNHDA and CDR2 SQIVND (reference sequence). The CDR3 region has the DNA TGTGCCAGTAGGAAAGACAGGAACAATCAGCCCCAGCATTTT. Translation gives CASRKDRNNQPQHF.

This chain connects TRBV18 to TRBJ2-7; TRBD1 is a possible D gene (6 bases). V shed 1 base and J shed 2 bases, with 9 bases lying between them. Germline V gene sequence: CDR1 KGHSH, CDR2 LQKENI. This CDR3 is 14 amino acids long. CDR3 sequence reads: CASSPQGDTYEQYF. The CDR3 DNA follows: TGTGCCAGCTCACCACAAGGGGACACCTACGAGCAGTACTTC.

The rearrangement uses TRBV18 and TRBJ2-7; weak D call: TRBD2 (5 bases). The germline V gene encodes CDR1 KGHSH and CDR2 LQKENI. V lost 5 bases, J lost 1 base, and 18 bases lay in between. There are 16 residues in the CDR3. The DNA of the CDR3 is TGTGCCAGCTCAGTATGGCCGGGGAACCCGTCCTACGAGCAGTACTTC. Translation gives CASSVWPGNPSYEQYF.

The chain couples TRBV11-2 to TRBJ2-7; tentative D call: TRBD2 (7 bases). This CDR3 is built from 13 residues. The germline V and J ends were trimmed by 2 bases and 7 bases, with 12 bases remaining between them. CDR1 is SGHAT, CDR2 FQNNGV, per germline. DNA for the CDR3: TGTGCCAGCAGCTTATCCGGGGGGCTGGAGCAGTACTTC. Translated: CASSLSGGLEQYF.

The CDR3: CASSEGTRSTDTQYF. In DNA, the CDR3 is TGTGCCAGCAGCGAGGGGACACGGAGCACAGATACGCAGTATTTT. The chain uses TRBV5-5 and TRBJ2-3, with D possibly TRBD1 on 6 matching bases. The CDR3 runs 15 residues. The germline gives CDR1 SGHKS, CDR2 YYEKEE (reference sequence). Between the trimmed V and J ends, which lost 4 bases and 0 bases, there was a span of 12 bases.